This T cell receptor (beta chain) appears in the sequencing data of a study of blood T cells in healthy people across ages. On the study more broadly: When template switching was applied, about one barcoded beta molecule was captured per two T cells.

V was shortened by 2 bases and J by 8 bases, with 21 bases between the two germline ends. The CDR3 has 17 amino acids. CDR1 and CDR2 from the germline V gene are MDHEN and SYDVKM. Sample-barcoded 5' priming and a J-beta primer mix drove a second PCR of 7 to 11 cycles. Carrying 12 random nucleotides, a template-switch adaptor labeled each individual cDNA molecule. Via MiXCR, TCRdb re-called the 5' RACE reads, giving one row per CDR3 protein. Here the sample spans around 1,500,000 distinct CDR3 sequences, around two fifths being singletons. Study-wide findings and caveats: Long-lived donors exceeded aged donors in naive CD4+ cells and diversity.

The donors, healthy Caucasians from Russia, were aged about 6 to 95. This clonotype occurred a few times. Antigen: not known. The chain is built from TRBV28 and TRBJ1-4; TRBD1 is a possible D gene (6 bases). This receptor was taken from a woman between 18 and 29 years old in good health. The sequenced sample was blood. The CDR3 reads CASSLEWVGGGEEKLFF. CDR3 sequence (DNA): TGTGCCAGCAGTTTAGAATGGGTAGGGGGGGGAGAAGAAAAACTGTTTTTT. The whole variable domain, filled in from reference TRBV28 and TRBJ1-4, reads DVKVTQSSRYLVKRTGEKVFLECVQDMDHENMFWYRQDPGLGLRLIYFSYDVKMKEKGDIPEGYSVSREKKERFSLILESASTNQTSMYLCASSLEWVGGGEEKLFFGSGTQLSVL.